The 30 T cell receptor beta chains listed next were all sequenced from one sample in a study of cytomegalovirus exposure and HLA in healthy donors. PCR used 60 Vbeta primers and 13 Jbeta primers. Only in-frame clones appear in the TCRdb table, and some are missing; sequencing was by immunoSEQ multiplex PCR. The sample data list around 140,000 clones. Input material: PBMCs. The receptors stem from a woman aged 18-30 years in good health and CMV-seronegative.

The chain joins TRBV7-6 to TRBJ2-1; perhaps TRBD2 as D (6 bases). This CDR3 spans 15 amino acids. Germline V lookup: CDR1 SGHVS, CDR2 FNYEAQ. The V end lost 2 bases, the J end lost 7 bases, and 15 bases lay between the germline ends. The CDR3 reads CASSLSPGVDNEQFF. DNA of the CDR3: TGTGCCAGCAGCTTATCTCCGGGAGTGGATAATGAGCAGTTCTTC.

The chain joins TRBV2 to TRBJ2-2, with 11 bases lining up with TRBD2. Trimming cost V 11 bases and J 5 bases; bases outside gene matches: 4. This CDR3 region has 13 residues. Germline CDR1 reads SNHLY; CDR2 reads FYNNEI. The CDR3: CAGTSGRTGELFF. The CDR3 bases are TGTGCCGGCACTAGCGGGAGAACCGGGGAGCTGTTTTTT.

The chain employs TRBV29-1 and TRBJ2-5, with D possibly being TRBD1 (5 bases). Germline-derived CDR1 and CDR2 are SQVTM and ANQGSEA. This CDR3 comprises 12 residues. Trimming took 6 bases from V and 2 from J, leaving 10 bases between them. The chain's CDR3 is CSVDNGQETQYF. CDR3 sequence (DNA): TGCAGCGTGGACAACGGGCAAGAGACCCAGTACTTC.

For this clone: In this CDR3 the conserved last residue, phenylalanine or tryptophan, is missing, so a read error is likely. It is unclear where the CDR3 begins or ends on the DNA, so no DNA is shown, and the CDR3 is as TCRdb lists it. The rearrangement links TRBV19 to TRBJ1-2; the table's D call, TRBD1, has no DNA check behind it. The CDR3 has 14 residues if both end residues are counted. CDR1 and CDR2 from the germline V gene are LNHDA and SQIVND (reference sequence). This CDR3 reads CASSSSPVSQALRI.

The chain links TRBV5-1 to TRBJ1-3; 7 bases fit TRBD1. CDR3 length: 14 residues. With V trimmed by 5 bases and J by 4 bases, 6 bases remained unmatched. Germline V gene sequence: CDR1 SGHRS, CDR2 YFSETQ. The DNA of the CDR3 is TGCGCCAGCAGACCACAGGGGTCCGGAAACACCATATATTTT. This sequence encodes CASRPQGSGNTIYF.

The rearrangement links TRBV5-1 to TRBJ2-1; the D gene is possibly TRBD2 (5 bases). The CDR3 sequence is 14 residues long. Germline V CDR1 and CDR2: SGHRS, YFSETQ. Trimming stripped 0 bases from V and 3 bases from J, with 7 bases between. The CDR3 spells CASSLAGIYNEQFF. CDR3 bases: TGCGCCAGCAGCTTGGCGGGAATCTACAATGAGCAGTTCTTC.

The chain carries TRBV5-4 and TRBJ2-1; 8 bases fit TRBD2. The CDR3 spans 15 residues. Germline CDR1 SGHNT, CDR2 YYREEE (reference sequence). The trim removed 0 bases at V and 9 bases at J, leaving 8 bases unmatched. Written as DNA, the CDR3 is TGTGCCAGCAGCTTGGTTGGCGGGAGGTCAAGTGAGCAGTTCTTC. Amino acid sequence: CASSLVGGRSSEQFF.

The CDR3 protein is CSVAPGGGSTDTQYF. CDR3 coding DNA: TGCAGCGTGGCCCCTGGGGGGGGAAGCACAGATACGCAGTATTTT. The chain couples TRBV29-1 to TRBJ2-3; 7 positions agree with TRBD2. J lost 0 bases, V lost 6 bases, and 9 bases had no gene match. CDR3 length: 15 residues. Germline CDR1 SQVTM, CDR2 ANQGSEA.

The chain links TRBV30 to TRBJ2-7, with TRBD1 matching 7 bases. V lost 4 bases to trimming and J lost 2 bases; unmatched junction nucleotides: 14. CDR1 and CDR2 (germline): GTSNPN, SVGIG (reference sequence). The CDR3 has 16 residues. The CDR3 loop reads CAWTRKRQGKAYEQYF. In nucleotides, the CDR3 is TGTGCCTGGACGAGAAAGCGACAGGGAAAAGCCTACGAGCAGTACTTC.

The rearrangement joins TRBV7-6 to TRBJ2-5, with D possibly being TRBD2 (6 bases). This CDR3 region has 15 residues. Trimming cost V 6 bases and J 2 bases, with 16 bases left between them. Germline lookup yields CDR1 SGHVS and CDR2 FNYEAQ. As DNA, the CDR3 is TGTGCCAGCAGAAAGGGATCTAGCGAACAAGAGACCCAGTACTTC. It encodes CASRKGSSEQETQYF.

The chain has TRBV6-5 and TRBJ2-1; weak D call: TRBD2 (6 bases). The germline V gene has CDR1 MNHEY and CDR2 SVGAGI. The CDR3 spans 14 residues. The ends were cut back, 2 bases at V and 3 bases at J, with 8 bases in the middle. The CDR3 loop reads CASSYLGGYNEQFF. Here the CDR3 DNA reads TGTGCCAGCAGTTACCTCGGGGGCTACAATGAGCAGTTCTTC.

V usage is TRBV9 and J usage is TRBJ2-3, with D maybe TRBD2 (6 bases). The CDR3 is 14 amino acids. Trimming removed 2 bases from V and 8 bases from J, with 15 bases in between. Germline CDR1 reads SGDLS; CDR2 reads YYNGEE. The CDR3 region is CASSVTRRGGTQYF. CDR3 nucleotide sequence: TGTGCCAGCAGCGTCACTAGGAGGGGCGGTACGCAGTATTTT.

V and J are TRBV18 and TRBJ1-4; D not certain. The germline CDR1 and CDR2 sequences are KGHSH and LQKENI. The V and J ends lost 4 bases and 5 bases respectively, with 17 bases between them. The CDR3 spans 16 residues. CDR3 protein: CASSQGVGSGNEKLFF. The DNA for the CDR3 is TGTGCCAGCTCACAAGGTGTCGGGAGTGGAAATGAAAAACTGTTTTTT.

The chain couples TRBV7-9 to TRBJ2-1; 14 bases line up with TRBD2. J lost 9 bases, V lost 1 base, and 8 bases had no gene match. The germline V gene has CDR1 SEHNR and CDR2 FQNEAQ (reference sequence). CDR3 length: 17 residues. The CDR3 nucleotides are TGTGCCAGCAGCTTAGAGGGACTAGCGGGAGAGCAGGCTGAGCAGTTCTTC. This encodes CASSLEGLAGEQAEQFF.

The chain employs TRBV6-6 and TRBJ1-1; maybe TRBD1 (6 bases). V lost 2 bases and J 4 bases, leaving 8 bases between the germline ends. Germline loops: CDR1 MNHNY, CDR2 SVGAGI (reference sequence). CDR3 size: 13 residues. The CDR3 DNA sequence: TGTGCCAGCAGTTACAGGGGGATCACTGAAGCTTTCTTT. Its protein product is CASSYRGITEAFF.

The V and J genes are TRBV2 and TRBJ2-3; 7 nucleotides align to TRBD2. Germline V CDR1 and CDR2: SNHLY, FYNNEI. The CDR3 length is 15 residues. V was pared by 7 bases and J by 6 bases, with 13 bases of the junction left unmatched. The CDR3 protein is CASMVEGREFDTQYF. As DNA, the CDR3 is TGTGCCAGCATGGTGGAGGGGCGGGAGTTCGATACGCAGTATTTT.

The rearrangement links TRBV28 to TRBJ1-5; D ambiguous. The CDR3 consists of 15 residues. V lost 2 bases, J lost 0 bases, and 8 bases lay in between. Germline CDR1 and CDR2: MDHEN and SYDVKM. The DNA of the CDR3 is TGTGCCAGCAGTTTAAGCGGGGTTAGCAATCAGCCCCAGCATTTT. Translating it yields CASSLSGVSNQPQHF.

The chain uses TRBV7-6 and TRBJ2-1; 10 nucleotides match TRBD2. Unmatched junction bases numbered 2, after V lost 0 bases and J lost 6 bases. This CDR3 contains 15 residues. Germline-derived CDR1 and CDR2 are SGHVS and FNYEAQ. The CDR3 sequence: CASSLASGRLNEQFF. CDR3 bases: TGTGCCAGCAGCTTAGCTAGCGGGAGGCTCAATGAGCAGTTCTTC.

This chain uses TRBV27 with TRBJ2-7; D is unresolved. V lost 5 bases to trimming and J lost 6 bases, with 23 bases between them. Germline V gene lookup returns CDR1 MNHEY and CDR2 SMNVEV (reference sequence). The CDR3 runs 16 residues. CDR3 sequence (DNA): TGTGCCAGCAGTCCGTACCTCCGGCTGAGTACGGGCGAGCAGTACTTC. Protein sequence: CASSPYLRLSTGEQYF.

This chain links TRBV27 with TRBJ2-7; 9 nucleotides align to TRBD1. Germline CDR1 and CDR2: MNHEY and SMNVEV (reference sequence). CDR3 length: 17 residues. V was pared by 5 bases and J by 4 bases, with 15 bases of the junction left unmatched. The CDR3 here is CASSQGPGTGNPYEQYF. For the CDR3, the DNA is TGTGCCAGCAGTCAAGGACCCGGGACAGGGAACCCGTACGAGCAGTACTTC.

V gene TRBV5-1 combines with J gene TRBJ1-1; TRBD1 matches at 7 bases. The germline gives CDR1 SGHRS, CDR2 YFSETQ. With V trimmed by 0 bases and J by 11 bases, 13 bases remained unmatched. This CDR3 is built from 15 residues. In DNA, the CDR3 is TGCGCCAGCAGCTTGGATTGGGGACAGTCGGCGGGGGCTTTCTTT. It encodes CASSLDWGQSAGAFF.

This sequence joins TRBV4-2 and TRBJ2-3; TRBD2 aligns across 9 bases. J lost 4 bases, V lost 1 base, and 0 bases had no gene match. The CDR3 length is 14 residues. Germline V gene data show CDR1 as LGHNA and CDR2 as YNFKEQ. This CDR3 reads CASSQGTSADTQYF. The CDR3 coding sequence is TGTGCCAGCAGCCAAGGGACTAGCGCAGATACGCAGTATTTT.

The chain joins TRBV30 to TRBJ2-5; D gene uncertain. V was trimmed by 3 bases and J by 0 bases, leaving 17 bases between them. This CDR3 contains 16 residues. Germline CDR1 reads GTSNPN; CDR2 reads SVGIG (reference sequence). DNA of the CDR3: TGTGCCTGGAGGCCCTTGGCGGCCTTGTACCAAGAGACCCAGTACTTC. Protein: CAWRPLAALYQETQYF.

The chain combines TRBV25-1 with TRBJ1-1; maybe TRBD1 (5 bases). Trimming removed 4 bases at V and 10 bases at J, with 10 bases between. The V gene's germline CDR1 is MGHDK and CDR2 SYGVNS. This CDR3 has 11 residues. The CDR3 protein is CASSAGPTAFF. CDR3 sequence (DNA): TGTGCCAGCAGTGCAGGGCCCACAGCTTTCTTT. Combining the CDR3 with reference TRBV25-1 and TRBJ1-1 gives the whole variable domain EADIYQTPRYLVIGTGKKITLECSQTMGHDKMYWYQQDPGMELHLIHYSYGVNSTEKGDLSSESTVSRIRTEHFPLTLESARPSHTSQYLCASSAGPTAFFGQGTRLTVV.

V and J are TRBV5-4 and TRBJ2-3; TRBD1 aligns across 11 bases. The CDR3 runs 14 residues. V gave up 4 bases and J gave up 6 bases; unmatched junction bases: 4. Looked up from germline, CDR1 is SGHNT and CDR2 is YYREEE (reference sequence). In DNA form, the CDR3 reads TGTGCCAGCAGCGCGGGGACAGGGGGGGATACGCAGTATTTT. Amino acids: CASSAGTGGDTQYF.

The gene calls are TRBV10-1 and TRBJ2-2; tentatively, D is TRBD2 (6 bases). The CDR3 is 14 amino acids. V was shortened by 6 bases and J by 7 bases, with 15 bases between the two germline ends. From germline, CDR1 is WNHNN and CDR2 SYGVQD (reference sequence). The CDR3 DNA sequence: TGCGCCAGCAGGCGGGACGCGAGAAACGGGGAGCTGTTTTTT. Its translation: CASRRDARNGELFF.

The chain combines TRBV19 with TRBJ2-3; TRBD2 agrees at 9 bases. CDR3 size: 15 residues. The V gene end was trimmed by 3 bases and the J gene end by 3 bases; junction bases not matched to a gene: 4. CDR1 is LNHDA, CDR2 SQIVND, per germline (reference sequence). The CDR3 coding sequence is TGTGCCAGTAGTATGTCTAGCGGGGTAACAGATACGCAGTATTTT. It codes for CASSMSSGVTDTQYF.

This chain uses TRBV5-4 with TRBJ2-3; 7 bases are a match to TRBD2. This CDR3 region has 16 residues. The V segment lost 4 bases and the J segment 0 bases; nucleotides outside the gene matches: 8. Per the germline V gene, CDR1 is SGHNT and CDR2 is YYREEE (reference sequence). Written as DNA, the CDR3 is TGTGCCAGCAGCGCCCGGGACTACCAGAGCACAGATACGCAGTATTTT. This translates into CASSARDYQSTDTQYF.

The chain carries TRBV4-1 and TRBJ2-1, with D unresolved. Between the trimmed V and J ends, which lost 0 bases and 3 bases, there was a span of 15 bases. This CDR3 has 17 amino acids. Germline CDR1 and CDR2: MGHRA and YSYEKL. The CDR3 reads CASSQDLGRTNYNEQFF. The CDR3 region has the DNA TGCGCCAGCAGCCAAGATTTGGGCAGAACGAACTACAATGAGCAGTTCTTC.

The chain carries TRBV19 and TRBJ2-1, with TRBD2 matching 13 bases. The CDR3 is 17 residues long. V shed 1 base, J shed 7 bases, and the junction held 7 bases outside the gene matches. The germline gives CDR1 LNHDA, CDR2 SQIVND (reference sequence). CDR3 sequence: CASSIARLAGGGNEQFF. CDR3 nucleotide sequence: TGTGCCAGTAGTATAGCCAGACTAGCGGGAGGTGGGAATGAGCAGTTCTTC.